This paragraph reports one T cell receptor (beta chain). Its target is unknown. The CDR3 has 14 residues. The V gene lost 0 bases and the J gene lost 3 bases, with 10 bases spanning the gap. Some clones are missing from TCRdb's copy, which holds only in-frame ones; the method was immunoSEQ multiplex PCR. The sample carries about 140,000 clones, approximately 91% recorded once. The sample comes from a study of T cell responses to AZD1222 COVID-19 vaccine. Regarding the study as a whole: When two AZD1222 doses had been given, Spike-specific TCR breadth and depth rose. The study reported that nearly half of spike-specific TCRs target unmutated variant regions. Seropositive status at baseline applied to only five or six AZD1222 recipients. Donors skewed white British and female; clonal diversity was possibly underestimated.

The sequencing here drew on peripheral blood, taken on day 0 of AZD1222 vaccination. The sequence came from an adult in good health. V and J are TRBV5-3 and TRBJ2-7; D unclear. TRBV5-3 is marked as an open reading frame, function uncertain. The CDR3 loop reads CARSLGSKGYEQYF. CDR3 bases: TGTGCCAGAAGCTTGGGCAGTAAGGGCTACGAGCAGTACTTC.